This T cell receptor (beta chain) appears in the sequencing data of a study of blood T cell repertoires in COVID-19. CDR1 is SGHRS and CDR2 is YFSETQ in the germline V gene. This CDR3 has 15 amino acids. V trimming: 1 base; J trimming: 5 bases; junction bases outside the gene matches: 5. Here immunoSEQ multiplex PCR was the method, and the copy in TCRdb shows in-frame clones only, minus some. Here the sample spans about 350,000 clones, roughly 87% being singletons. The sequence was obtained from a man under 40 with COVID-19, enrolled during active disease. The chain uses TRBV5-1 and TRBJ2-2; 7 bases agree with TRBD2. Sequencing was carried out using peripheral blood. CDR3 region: CASSLTVGGTGELFF. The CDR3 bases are TGCGCCAGCAGCTTGACAGTCGGGGGGACCGGGGAGCTGTTTTTT.